The clone carrying this TCR beta chain has just a few counts. This CDR3 is also generated by other DNA sequences in the sample. Germline V gene sequence: CDR1 SGHNT, CDR2 YENEEA. V was clipped by 1 base and J by 3 bases, with 7 bases between them. The CDR3 loop spans 13 amino acids. These data originate in a study of blood T cell repertoires in COVID-19. Sequencing was performed with immunoSEQ multiplex PCR; in TCRdb, only in-frame clones are kept and a portion is missing. The sample yields roughly 240,000 clones, around 88% seen once. The receptor was derived from a woman in her twenties or thirties who had recovered from COVID-19. This chain joins TRBV11-3 and TRBJ2-7, with a weak D call TRBD2 (5 bases). Material for sequencing was peripheral blood. CDR3 DNA: TGTGCCAGCAGCTTAGTCGCGGGCTACGAGCAGTACTTC. Translated: CASSLVAGYEQYF.